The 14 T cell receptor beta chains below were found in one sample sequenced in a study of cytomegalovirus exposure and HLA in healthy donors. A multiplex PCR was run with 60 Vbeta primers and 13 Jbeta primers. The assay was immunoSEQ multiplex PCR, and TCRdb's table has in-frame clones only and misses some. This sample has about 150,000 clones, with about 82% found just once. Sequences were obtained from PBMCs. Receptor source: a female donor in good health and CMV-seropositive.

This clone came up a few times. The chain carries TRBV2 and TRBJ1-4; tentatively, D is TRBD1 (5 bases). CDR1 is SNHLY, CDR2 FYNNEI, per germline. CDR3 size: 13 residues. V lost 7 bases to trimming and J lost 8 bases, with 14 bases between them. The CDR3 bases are TGTGCCAGCACGGGGGATAACTTGGAAAAACTGTTTTTT. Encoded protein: CASTGDNLEKLFF. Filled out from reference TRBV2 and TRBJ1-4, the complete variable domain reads EPEVTQTPSHQVTQMGQEVILRCVPISNHLYFYWYRQILGQKVEFLVSFYNNEISEKSEIFDDQFSVERPDGSNFTLKIRSTKLEDSAMYFCASTGDNLEKLFFGSGTQLSVL.

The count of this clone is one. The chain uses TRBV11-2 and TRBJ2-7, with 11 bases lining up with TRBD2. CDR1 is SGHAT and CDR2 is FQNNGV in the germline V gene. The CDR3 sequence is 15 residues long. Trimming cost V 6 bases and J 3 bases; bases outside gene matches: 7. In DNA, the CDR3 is TGTGCCAGCAGTTTGAGACTAGCGGGAATCTACGAGCAGTACTTC. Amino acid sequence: CASSLRLAGIYEQYF.

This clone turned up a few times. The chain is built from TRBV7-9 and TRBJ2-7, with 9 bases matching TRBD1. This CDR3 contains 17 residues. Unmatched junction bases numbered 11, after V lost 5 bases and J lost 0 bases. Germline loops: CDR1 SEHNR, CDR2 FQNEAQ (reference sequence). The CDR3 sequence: CASSAGTGSLFSYEQYF. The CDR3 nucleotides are TGTGCCAGCAGCGCCGGGACAGGGTCCCTGTTCTCCTACGAGCAGTACTTC.

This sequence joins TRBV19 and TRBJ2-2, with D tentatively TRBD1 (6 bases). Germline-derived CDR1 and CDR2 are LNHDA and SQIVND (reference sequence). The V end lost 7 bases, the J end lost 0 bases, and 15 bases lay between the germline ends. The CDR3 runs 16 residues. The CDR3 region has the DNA TGTGCCAGTAAGTCTGGGGGCAGGCCGAACACCGGGGAGCTGTTTTTT. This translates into CASKSGGRPNTGELFF.

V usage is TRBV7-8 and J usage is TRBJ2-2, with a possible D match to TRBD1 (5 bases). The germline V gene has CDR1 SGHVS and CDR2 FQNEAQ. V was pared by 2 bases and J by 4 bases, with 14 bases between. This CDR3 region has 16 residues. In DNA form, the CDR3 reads TGTGCCAGCAGCTTAAGTTTAGGGGCCATCACCGGGGAGCTGTTTTTT. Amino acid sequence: CASSLSLGAITGELFF.

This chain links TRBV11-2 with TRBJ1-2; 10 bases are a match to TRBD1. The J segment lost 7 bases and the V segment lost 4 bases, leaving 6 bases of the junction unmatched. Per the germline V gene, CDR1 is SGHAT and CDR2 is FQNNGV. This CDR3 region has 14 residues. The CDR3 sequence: CASSSRQGAVGYTF. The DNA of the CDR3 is TGTGCCAGCAGCTCCAGACAGGGGGCGGTTGGCTACACCTTC.

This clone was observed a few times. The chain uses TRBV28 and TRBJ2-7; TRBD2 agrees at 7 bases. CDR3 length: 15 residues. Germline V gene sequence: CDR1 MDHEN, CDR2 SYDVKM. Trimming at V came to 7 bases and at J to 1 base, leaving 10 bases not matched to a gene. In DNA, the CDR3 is TGTGCCAGCAACCCTCCGGGAGGCGCTTCCTACGAGCAGTACTTC. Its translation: CASNPPGGASYEQYF. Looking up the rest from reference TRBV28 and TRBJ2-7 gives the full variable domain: DVKVTQSSRYLVKRTGEKVFLECVQDMDHENMFWYRQDPGLGLRLIYFSYDVKMKEKGDIPEGYSVSREKKERFSLILESASTNQTSMYLCASNPPGGASYEQYFGPGTRLTVT.

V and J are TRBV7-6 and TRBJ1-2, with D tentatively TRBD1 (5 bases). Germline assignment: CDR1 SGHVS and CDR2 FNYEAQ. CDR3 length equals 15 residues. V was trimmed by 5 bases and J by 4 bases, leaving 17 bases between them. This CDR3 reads CASSPGPGGGYGYTF. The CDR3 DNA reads TGTGCCAGCAGCCCCGGACCGGGGGGGGGCTATGGCTACACCTTC.

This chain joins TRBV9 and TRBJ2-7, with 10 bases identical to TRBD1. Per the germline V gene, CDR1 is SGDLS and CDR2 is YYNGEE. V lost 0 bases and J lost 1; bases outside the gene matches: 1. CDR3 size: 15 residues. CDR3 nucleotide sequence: TGTGCCAGCAGCGTAGGGACAGGGGGATCCTACGAGCAGTACTTC. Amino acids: CASSVGTGGSYEQYF.

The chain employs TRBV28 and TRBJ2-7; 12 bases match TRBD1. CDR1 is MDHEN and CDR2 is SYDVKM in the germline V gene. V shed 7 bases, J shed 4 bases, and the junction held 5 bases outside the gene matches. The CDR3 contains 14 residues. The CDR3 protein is CASTGTGGRYEQYF. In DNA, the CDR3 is TGTGCCAGCACTGGGACAGGGGGCAGGTACGAGCAGTACTTC. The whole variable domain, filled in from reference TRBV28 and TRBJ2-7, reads DVKVTQSSRYLVKRTGEKVFLECVQDMDHENMFWYRQDPGLGLRLIYFSYDVKMKEKGDIPEGYSVSREKKERFSLILESASTNQTSMYLCASTGTGGRYEQYFGPGTRLTVT.

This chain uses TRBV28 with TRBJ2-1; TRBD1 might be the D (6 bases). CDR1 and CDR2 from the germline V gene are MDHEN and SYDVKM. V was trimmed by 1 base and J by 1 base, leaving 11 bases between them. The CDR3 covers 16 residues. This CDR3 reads CASSLSGQGSYNEQFF. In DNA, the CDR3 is TGTGCCAGCAGTTTATCGGGGCAGGGGTCCTACAATGAGCAGTTCTTC.

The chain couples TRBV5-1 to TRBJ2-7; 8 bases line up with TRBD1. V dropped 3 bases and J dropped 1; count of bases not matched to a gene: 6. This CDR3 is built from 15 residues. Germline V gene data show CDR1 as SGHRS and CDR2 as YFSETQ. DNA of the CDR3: TGCGCCAGCAGCTCTCTGACAGGGGAGTCCTACGAGCAGTACTTC. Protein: CASSSLTGESYEQYF.

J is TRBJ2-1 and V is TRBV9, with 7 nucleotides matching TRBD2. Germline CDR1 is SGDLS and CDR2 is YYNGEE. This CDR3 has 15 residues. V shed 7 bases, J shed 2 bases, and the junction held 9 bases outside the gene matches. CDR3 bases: TGTGCCAGCTCAGAGCGGGACGCTCCCTACAATGAGCAGTTCTTC. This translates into CASSERDAPYNEQFF.

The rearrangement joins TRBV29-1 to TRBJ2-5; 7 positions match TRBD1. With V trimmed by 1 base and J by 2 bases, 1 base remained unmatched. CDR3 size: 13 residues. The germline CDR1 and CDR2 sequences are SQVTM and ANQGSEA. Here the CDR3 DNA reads TGCAGCGTTGAAGGCAGGGGGCAAGAGACCCAGTACTTC. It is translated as CSVEGRGQETQYF.